This T cell receptor (beta chain) was profiled in a study of early T cells in non-severe SARS-CoV-2 infection. This clonotype was picked up many times. The CDR3 is 14 amino acids. CDR1 is MNHNY, CDR2 SVGAGI, per germline (reference sequence). J lost 1 base, V lost 6 bases, and 5 bases had no gene match. Separate cDNA molecules each had unique molecular identifiers attached to them. TCRdb recomputed calls from the 5' RACE reads with MiXCR, one row per CDR3 protein. This table holds some 80,000 distinct CDR3 sequences, 5% found once. The sample consisted of whole blood, taken at baseline. The TCR was taken from an adult who was a healthcare worker with PCR-confirmed SARS-CoV-2 infection or an uninfected control (not recorded which). The J gene is TRBJ1-1, the V gene TRBV6-6; 7 nucleotides align to TRBD1. CDR3 amino acids: CASRQGSQNTEAFF. The CDR3 DNA is TGTGCCAGCAGACAGGGGTCCCAGAACACTGAAGCTTTCTTT.